Sequencing of this T cell receptor beta chain was carried out in a study of T cell changes during pregnancy in multiple sclerosis. The CDR3 length is 15 residues. Germline assignment: CDR1 KGHSH and CDR2 LQKENI. V gave up 1 base and J gave up 4 bases; unmatched junction bases: 4. TCRdb's copy holds only in-frame clones and misses some; the assay was immunoSEQ multiplex PCR. In the table there are 65,000 to 85,000 clones, 91% of which are singletons. This sequence joins TRBV18 and TRBJ1-1; 9 bases fit TRBD1. Sequences were derived from peripheral blood, sampled in the second trimester of pregnancy. The sequence derives from a female donor with multiple sclerosis, enrolled in a pregnancy study. For the CDR3, the DNA is TGTGCCAGCTCACCACGGGACAGGGCTGGCACTGAAGCTTTCTTT. This sequence encodes CASSPRDRAGTEAFF.